This passage covers 25 T cell receptor beta chains from one sample sequenced in a study of post-analysis software for immune sequencing data. Unique molecular identifiers tagged the TCR beta cDNA libraries. Each CDR3 protein is one row after TCRdb ran MiXCR on the PCR reads. Among roughly 670,000 distinct CDR3 sequences listed, around 60% were seen once. The study's findings and limits: With TRBV5-6, TRBV5-1 and TRBV20-1 included, about five TRBV segments were more frequent in patients than in controls.

The antigens of these receptors remain unknown. The sequencing sample was made of blood. Receptors originate from a girl aged 2-10 years with multiple sclerosis.

This clonotype has only a few counts. This chain uses TRBV20-1 with TRBJ2-5; D is perhaps TRBD2 (5 bases). Per germline, CDR1 DFQATT and CDR2 SNEGSKA (reference sequence). Deletions cut 5 bases from V and 5 bases from J, with 9 bases between. The CDR3 consists of 11 residues. CDR3 DNA sequence: TGCAGTGCTGGACTCGGGGAGACCCAGTACTTC. Protein sequence: CSAGLGETQYF.

This chain connects TRBV12-3 or TRBV12-4 to TRBJ2-1, with D tentatively TRBD2 (5 bases). The ends were cut back, 3 bases at V and 5 bases at J, with 14 bases in the middle. CDR3 length equals 15 residues. In DNA, the CDR3 is TGTGCCAGCAGTTTTGAGGTGGAGGTCGACAATGAGCAGTTCTTC. The encoded protein is CASSFEVEVDNEQFF.

The CDR3, as DNA: TGTGCCAGCAGTTCCCCATTAACTGAAGCTTTCTTT. This translates into CASSSPLTEAFF. This sequence joins TRBV12-3 or TRBV12-4 and TRBJ1-1; D unresolved. V lost 4 bases to trimming and J lost 5 bases, with 8 bases between them. The CDR3 spans 12 residues.

The table lists this clonotype with a few counts. The chain uses TRBV7-3 and TRBJ2-1; no clear D. The CDR3 length is 13 residues. Trimming pared 5 bases from V and 5 bases from J, leaving 10 bases between. Germline assignment: CDR1 SGHTA and CDR2 FQGTGA. As DNA, the CDR3 is TGTGCCAGCAGCATGGACCGTAACAATGAGCAGTTCTTC. It codes for CASSMDRNNEQFF.

Only a few counts were recorded for this clonotype. The V gene is TRBV20-1, the J gene TRBJ2-1, with D unresolved. Per germline, CDR1 DFQATT and CDR2 SNEGSKA (reference sequence). V was pared by 6 bases and J by 0 bases, with 6 bases between. The CDR3 has 12 amino acids. The DNA for the CDR3 is TGCAGTGCCGTCGGCTCCTACAATGAGCAGTTCTTC. It codes for CSAVGSYNEQFF.

This clonotype has just a few counts. The chain employs TRBV7-9 and TRBJ2-7, with a tentative D call TRBD2 (5 bases). This CDR3 is 15 amino acids long. Germline V gives CDR1 SEHNR, CDR2 FQNEAQ (reference sequence). Trimming removed 6 bases at V and 3 bases at J, with 18 bases between. The CDR3 nucleotides read TGTGCCAGCAGTCCTAGCTTAGGACTCCTCTACGAGCAGTACTTC. This encodes CASSPSLGLLYEQYF. The whole variable domain, filled in from reference TRBV7-9 and TRBJ2-7, reads DTGVSQNPRHKITKRGQNVTFRCDPISEHNRLYWYRQTLGQGPEFLTYFQNEAQLEKSRLLSDRFSAERPKGSFSTLEIQRTEQGDSAMYLCASSPSLGLLYEQYFGPGTRLTVT.

This clonotype was recorded a few times. The chain employs TRBV6-5 and TRBJ2-7; 8 bases match TRBD2. Germline values: CDR1 MNHEY, CDR2 SVGAGI. CDR3 length: 14 amino acids. The ends lost 0 bases at V and 4 bases at J; junction bases unmatched: 2. The CDR3 coding sequence is TGTGCCAGCAGTTACTCGGGCGGGGGGTACGAGCAGTACTTC. Translation gives CASSYSGGGYEQYF.

V is TRBV5-1 and J is TRBJ2-5; D is uncertain. V lost 6 bases and J lost 3, with 12 bases in between. Looked up from germline, CDR1 is SGHRS and CDR2 is YFSETQ. The length of the CDR3 is 13 residues. The DNA of the CDR3 is TGCGCCAGCAAGTTCATGGGTGAAGAGACCCAGTACTTC. This encodes CASKFMGEETQYF.

The rearrangement links TRBV5-1 to TRBJ1-2, with D possibly being TRBD1 (5 bases). V dropped 2 bases and J dropped 5 bases, with 13 bases sitting between them. CDR3 length: 14 residues. Germline loops: CDR1 SGHRS, CDR2 YFSETQ. CDR3 amino acids: CASSFSGTEYGYTF. CDR3 nucleotides: TGCGCCAGCAGCTTCTCCGGGACGGAATATGGCTACACCTTC.

The chain couples TRBV2 to TRBJ1-2; D remains ambiguous. The ends were cut back, 8 bases at V and 11 bases at J, with 9 bases in the middle. The CDR3 length is 9 residues. Germline CDR1 is SNHLY and CDR2 is FYNNEI. The CDR3, as DNA: TGTGCCAGCGCTCTTAAGTACACCTTC. Residues: CASALKYTF.

The chain joins TRBV2 to TRBJ1-5; 7 nucleotides align to TRBD1. CDR1 and CDR2 from the germline V gene are SNHLY and FYNNEI. The CDR3 loop spans 14 amino acids. The J segment lost 5 bases and the V segment lost 2 bases, leaving 3 bases of the junction unmatched. This chain's CDR3 is CASSEITGDQPQHF. The CDR3 region has the DNA TGTGCCAGCAGTGAAATAACAGGGGATCAGCCCCAGCATTTT.

The genes are TRBV7-9 and TRBJ2-7; 8 bases are shared with TRBD1. Germline assignment: CDR1 SEHNR and CDR2 FQNEAQ (reference sequence). Trimming removed 1 base from V and 4 bases from J; junction bases left unmatched: 6. The CDR3 is made up of 15 amino acids. For the CDR3, the DNA is TGTGCCAGCAGCTTAGGGGCCGGGACAGGATACGAGCAGTACTTC. It is translated as CASSLGAGTGYEQYF.

The genes are TRBV20-1 and TRBJ2-5, with a weak D call TRBD1 (6 bases). This CDR3 has 18 residues. CDR1 DFQATT and CDR2 SNEGSKA come from the germline V gene (reference sequence). Trimming stripped 5 bases from V and 6 bases from J, with 31 bases between. The CDR3 DNA follows: TGCAGTGCTCCCGGGCCCGCTAGGGGGAGTGAGCGTGGGAAGACCCAGTACTTC. The encoded protein is CSAPGPARGSERGKTQYF.

The rearrangement links TRBV29-1 to TRBJ1-2; D might be TRBD1 (6 bases). V shed 6 bases and J shed 3 bases, with 17 bases lying between them. The CDR3 runs 14 residues. CDR1 is SQVTM, CDR2 ANQGSEA, per germline. In DNA form, the CDR3 reads TGCAGCGTCCGGACAGATCCTCCTTACTATGGCTACACCTTC. It specifies CSVRTDPPYYGYTF.

This rearrangement joins TRBV29-1 to TRBJ2-1; the D gene is possibly TRBD2 (5 bases). Per the germline V gene, CDR1 is SQVTM and CDR2 is ANQGSEA. V was trimmed by 0 bases and J by 10 bases, leaving 16 bases between them. This CDR3 region has 14 residues. CDR3 in amino acids: CSVEDLRTVGEQFF. Here the CDR3 DNA reads TGCAGCGTTGAAGATCTGAGGACTGTGGGGGAGCAGTTCTTC.

The chain uses TRBV20-1 and TRBJ2-3; 7 nucleotides line up with TRBD1. Germline trimming cut 6 bases from V and 2 bases from J; bases unmatched to any gene: 5. From germline, CDR1 is DFQATT and CDR2 SNEGSKA (reference sequence). CDR3 length: 13 residues. CDR3 in amino acids: CSATTGNTDTQYF. The CDR3 nucleotides read TGCAGTGCCACGACAGGGAACACAGATACGCAGTATTTT.

The table lists this clonotype with a few counts. J is TRBJ2-1 and V is TRBV4-3; D is unclear. V was trimmed by 0 bases and J by 6 bases, leaving 12 bases between them. The CDR3 runs 15 residues. CDR1 and CDR2 from the germline V gene are LGHNA and YSLEER. The CDR3 DNA sequence: TGCGCCAGCAGCCAAGATTCCCCTTGGGGCAATGAGCAGTTCTTC. This sequence encodes CASSQDSPWGNEQFF.

This clonotype was observed once. This chain uses TRBV6-2 or TRBV6-3 with TRBJ2-1, with D possibly being TRBD2 (6 bases). V gave up 2 bases and J gave up 3 bases, with 11 bases separating them. CDR3 length: 15 residues. Germline V gene data show CDR1 as MNHEY and CDR2 as SVGEGT. The CDR3 sequence is CASSYPGTFYNEQFF. CDR3 bases: TGTGCCAGCAGTTACCCCGGGACTTTCTACAATGAGCAGTTCTTC.

A note on this clonotype: Mismatch with germline at one junction end may stem from a read error. The chain recombines TRBV6-6 with TRBJ1-2, with no clear D. Germline V gene data show CDR1 as MNHNY and CDR2 as SVGAGI (reference sequence). This CDR3 comprises 13 residues. CDR3 nucleotide sequence: TGCGCCAGCAGGTACGACGGCAACTATGGCTACACCTTC. Translated: CASRYDGNYGYTF.

The chain employs TRBV14 and TRBJ2-1; 8 nucleotides align to TRBD1. The CDR3 sequence is 18 residues long. V lost 4 bases, J lost 0 bases, and 11 bases stayed unmatched. Germline V gene lookup returns CDR1 SGHDN and CDR2 FVKESK. The CDR3 here is CASSPRQGAFFSYNEQFF. The CDR3 bases are TGTGCCAGCAGCCCCCGCCAGGGGGCTTTTTTCTCCTACAATGAGCAGTTCTTC.

The V and J genes are TRBV7-2 and TRBJ2-3; 10 bases match TRBD2. The germline gives CDR1 SGHTA, CDR2 FQGNSA. J gave up 10 bases and V 5 bases, and 15 bases lay outside the gene matches. The CDR3 loop spans 16 amino acids. CDR3 region: CASSTRGGTSVYPQYF. The DNA of the CDR3 is TGTGCCAGCAGCACTCGGGGTGGGACTAGCGTCTACCCGCAGTATTTT.

This clonotype was seen once. One end of the junction fails to match germline, which may point to a read error. The gene calls are TRBV2 and TRBJ2-1, with D possibly matching TRBD1 (5 bases). Germline assignment: CDR1 SNHLY and CDR2 FYNNEI. This CDR3 has 14 residues. The CDR3 loop reads CASSGTTEYNEEFF. CDR3 nucleotide sequence: TGTGCCAGCAGTGGAACGACAGAATACAATGAGGAGTTCTTC.

The chain recombines TRBV10-2 with TRBJ2-3; tentatively, D is TRBD2 (6 bases). V lost 4 bases to trimming and J lost 0 bases, with 14 bases between them. The length of the CDR3 is 16 residues. Germline lookup yields CDR1 WSHSY and CDR2 SAAADI. The CDR3 region has the DNA TGCGCCAGCAGTGGAGGGACTTCGTTTAGCACAGATACGCAGTATTTT. Amino acid sequence: CASSGGTSFSTDTQYF.

The rearrangement joins TRBV27 to TRBJ1-2, with D hard to call. The CDR3 length is 16 residues. Trimming left V 5 bases short and J 4 bases short, with 20 bases between. Germline lookup yields CDR1 MNHEY and CDR2 SMNVEV (reference sequence). The CDR3 DNA is TGTGCCAGCAGTCATACGACGGGTCCTAGATTCTATGGCTACACCTTC. This gives the protein CASSHTTGPRFYGYTF.

This sequence joins TRBV7-9 and TRBJ2-5, with D possibly being TRBD2 (5 bases). The CDR3 sequence is 13 residues long. Germline CDR1 SEHNR, CDR2 FQNEAQ (reference sequence). V gave up 3 bases and J gave up 13 bases, with 18 bases separating them. The CDR3 sequence: CASSLYPGRERYF. The CDR3 DNA sequence: TGTGCCAGCAGCTTGTACCCGGGAAGGGAGCGGTACTTC.